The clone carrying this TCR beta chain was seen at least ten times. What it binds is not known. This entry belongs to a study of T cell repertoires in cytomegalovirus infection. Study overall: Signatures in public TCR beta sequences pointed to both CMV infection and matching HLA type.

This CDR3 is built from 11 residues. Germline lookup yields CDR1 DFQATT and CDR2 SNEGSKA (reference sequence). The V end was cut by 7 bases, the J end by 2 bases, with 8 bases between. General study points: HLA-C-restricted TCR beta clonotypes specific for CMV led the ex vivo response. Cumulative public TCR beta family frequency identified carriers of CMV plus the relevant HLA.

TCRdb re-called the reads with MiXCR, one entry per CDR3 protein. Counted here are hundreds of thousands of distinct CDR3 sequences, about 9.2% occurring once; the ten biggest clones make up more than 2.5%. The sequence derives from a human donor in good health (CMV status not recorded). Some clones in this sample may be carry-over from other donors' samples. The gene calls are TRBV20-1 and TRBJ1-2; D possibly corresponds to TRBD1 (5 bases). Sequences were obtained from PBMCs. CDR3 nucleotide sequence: TGCAGTGGTGGGGCGAACTATGGCTACACCTTC. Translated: CSGGANYGYTF.